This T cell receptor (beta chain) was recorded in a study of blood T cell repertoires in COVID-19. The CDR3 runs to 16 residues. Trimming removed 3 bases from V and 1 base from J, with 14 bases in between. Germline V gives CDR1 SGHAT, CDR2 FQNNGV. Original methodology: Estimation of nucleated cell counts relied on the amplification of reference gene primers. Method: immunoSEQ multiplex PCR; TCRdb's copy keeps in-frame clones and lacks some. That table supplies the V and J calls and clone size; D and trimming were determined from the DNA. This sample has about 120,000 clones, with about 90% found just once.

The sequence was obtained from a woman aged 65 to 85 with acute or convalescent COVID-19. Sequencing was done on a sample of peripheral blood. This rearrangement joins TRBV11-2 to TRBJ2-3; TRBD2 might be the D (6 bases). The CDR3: CASSLGDFLRTDTQYF. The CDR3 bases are TGTGCCAGCAGCTTGGGGGACTTCCTTCGCACAGATACGCAGTATTTT.